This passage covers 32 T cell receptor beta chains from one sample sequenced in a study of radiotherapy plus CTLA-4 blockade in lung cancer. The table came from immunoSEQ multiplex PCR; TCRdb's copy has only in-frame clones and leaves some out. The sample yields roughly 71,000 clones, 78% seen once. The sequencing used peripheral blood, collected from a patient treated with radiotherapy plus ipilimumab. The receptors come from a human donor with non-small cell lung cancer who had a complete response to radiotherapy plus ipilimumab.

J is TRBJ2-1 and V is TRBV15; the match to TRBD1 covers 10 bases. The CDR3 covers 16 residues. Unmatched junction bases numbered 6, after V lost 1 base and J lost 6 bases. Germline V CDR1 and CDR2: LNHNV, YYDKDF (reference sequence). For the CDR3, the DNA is TGTGCCACCAGCAGAGTCCCGGGACAGGGGACCAATGAGCAGTTCTTC. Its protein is CATSRVPGQGTNEQFF. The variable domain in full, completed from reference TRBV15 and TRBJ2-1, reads DAMVIQNPRYQVTQFGKPVTLSCSQTLNHNVMYWYQQKSSQAPKLLFHYYDKDFNNEADTPDNFQSRRPNTSFCFLDIRSPGLGDTAMYLCATSRVPGQGTNEQFFGPGTRLTVL.

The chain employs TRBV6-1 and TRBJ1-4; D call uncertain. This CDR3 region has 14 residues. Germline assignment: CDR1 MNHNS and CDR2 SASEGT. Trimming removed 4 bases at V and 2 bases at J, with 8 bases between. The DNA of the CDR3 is TGTGCCAGCAGTGTCGACCTTACTAATGAAAAACTGTTTTTT. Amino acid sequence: CASSVDLTNEKLFF.

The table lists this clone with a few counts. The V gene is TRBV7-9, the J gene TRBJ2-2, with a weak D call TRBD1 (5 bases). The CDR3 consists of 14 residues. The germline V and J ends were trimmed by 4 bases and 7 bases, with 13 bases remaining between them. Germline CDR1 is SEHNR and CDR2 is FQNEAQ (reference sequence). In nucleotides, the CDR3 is TGTGCCAGCAGCTCGCAAAGGGGTGTCGGGGAGCTGTTTTTT. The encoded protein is CASSSQRGVGELFF.

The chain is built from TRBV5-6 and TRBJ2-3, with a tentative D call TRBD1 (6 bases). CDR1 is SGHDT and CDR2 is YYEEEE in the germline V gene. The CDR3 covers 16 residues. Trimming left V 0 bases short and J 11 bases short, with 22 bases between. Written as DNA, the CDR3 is TGTGCCAGCAGCTTGGGGCCCTCCGCAGGGAAAGGGGGGCAGTATTTT. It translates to CASSLGPSAGKGGQYF.

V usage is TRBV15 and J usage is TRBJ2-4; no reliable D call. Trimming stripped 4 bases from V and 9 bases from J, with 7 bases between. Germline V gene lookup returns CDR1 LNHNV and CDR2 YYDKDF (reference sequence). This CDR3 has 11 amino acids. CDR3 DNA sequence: TGTGCCACCAGCATCCCAGGCATTCAGTACTTC. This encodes CATSIPGIQYF.

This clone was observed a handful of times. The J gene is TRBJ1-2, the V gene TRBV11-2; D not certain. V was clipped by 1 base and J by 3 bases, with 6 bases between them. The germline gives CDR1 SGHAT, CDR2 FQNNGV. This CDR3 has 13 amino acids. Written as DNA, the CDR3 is TGTGCCAGCAGCTTAGTCGTGGACTATGGCTACACCTTC. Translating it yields CASSLVVDYGYTF.

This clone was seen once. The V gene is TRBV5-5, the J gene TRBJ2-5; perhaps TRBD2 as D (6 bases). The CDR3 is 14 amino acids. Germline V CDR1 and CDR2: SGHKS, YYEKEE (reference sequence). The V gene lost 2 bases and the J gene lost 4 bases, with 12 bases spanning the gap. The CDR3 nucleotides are TGTGCCAGCAGCTTACCGGGACTGCGAGAGACCCAGTACTTC. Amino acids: CASSLPGLRETQYF.

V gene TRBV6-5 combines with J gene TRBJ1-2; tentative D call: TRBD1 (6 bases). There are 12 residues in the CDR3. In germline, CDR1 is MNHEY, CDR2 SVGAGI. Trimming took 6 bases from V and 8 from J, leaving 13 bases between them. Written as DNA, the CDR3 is TGTGCCAGCAGCCAACAGGGAGTGGGCTACACCTTC. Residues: CASSQQGVGYTF.

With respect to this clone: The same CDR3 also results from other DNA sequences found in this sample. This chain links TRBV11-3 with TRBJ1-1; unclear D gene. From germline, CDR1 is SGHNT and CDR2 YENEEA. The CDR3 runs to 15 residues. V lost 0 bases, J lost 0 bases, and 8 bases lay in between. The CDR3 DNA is TGTGCCAGCAGCTTAGATGGACGGGTGAACACTGAAGCTTTCTTT. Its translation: CASSLDGRVNTEAFF.

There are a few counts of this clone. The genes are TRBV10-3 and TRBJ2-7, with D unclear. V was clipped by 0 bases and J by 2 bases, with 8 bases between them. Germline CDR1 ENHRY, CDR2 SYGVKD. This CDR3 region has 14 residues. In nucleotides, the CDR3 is TGTGCCATCAGTGAGTCGATGGGAACCTACGAGCAGTACTTC. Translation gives CAISESMGTYEQYF.

The CDR3 loop reads CASTLGGANTEAFF. The DNA of the CDR3 is TGTGCCAGCACCTTGGGGGGGGCGAACACTGAAGCTTTCTTT. This chain uses TRBV11-2 with TRBJ1-1, with a possible D match to TRBD1 (6 bases). The CDR3 has 14 amino acids. The V gene lost 7 bases and the J gene lost 1 base, with 13 bases spanning the gap. CDR1 is SGHAT and CDR2 is FQNNGV in the germline V gene.

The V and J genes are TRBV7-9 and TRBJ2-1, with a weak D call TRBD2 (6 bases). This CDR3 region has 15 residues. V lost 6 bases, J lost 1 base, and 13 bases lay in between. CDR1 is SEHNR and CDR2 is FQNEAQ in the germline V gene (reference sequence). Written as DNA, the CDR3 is TGTGCCAGCAGTCGATCTAGCGTATCCTACAATGAGCAGTTCTTC. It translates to CASSRSSVSYNEQFF.

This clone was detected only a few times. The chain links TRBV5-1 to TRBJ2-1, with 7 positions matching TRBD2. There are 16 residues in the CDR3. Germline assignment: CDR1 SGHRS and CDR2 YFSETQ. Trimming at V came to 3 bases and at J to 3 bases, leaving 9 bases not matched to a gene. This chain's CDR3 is CASSSEGRGSYNEQFF. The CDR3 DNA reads TGCGCCAGCAGCTCTGAAGGGCGGGGGAGCTACAATGAGCAGTTCTTC.

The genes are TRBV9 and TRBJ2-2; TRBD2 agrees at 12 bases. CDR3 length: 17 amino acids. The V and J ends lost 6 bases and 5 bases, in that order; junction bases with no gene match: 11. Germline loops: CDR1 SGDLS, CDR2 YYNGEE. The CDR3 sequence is CASTMTSGSFLTGELFF. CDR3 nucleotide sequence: TGTGCCAGCACCATGACTAGCGGGAGTTTTTTAACCGGGGAGCTGTTTTTT.

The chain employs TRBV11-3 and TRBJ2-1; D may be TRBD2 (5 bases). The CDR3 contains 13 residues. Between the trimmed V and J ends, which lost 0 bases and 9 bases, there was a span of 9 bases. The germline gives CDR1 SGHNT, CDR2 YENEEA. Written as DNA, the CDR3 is TGTGCCAGCAGCTTAGATGCGGGTACTGAGCAGTTCTTC. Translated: CASSLDAGTEQFF.

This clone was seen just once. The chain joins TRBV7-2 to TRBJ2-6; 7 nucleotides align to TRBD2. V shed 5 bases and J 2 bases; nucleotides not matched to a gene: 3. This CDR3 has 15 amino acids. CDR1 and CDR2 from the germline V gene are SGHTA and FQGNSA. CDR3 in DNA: TGTGCCAGCAGCCGGGGAGGGACTGGGGCCAACGTCCTGACTTTC. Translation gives CASSRGGTGANVLTF.

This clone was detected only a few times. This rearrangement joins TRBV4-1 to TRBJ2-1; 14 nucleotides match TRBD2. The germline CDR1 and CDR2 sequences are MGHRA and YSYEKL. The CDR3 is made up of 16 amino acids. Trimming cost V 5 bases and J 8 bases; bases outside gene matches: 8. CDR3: CASSYLTSGGGYEQFF. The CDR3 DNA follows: TGCGCCAGCAGCTACCTGACTAGCGGGGGGGGATATGAGCAGTTCTTC.

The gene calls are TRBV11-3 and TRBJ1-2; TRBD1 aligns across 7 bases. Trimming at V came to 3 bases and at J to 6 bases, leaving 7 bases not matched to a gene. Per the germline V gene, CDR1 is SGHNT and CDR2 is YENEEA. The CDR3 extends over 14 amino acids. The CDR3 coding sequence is TGTGCCAGCAGCTTGGGGCCCCAGGGGGATGGCTACACCTTC. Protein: CASSLGPQGDGYTF.

CDR3 protein: CASSVIQGGTGELFF. For the CDR3, the DNA is TGTGCCAGCAGCGTTATACAGGGTGGCACCGGGGAGCTGTTTTTT. The chain uses TRBV9 and TRBJ2-2, with D possibly matching TRBD1 (6 bases). The CDR3 covers 15 residues. The V gene lost 2 bases and the J gene lost 4 bases, with 12 bases spanning the gap. CDR1 and CDR2 (germline): SGDLS, YYNGEE. Filled out from reference TRBV9 and TRBJ2-2, the complete variable domain reads DSGVTQTPKHLITATGQRVTLRCSPRSGDLSVYWYQQSLDQGLQFLIQYYNGEERAKGNILERFSAQQFPDLHSELNLSSLELGDSALYFCASSVIQGGTGELFFGEGSRLTVL.

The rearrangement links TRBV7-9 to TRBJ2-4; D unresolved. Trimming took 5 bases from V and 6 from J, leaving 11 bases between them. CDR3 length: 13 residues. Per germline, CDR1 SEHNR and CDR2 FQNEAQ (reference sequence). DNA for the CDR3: TGTGCCAGCAGCAGAGGCAGCAGAAACATTCAGTACTTC. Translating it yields CASSRGSRNIQYF.

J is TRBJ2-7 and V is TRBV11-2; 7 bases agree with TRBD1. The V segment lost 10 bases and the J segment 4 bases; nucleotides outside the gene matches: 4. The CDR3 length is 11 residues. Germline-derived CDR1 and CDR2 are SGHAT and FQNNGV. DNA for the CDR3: TGTGCCACCGAGGGGGCGTACGAGCAGTACTTC. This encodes CATEGAYEQYF.

CDR3 loop: CASSSGQNTEAFF. In nucleotides, the CDR3 is TGTGCCAGCTCGTCCGGTCAGAACACTGAAGCTTTCTTT. V gene TRBV18 combines with J gene TRBJ1-1; D unclear. The V end was cut by 6 bases, the J end by 1 base, with 9 bases between. This CDR3 has 13 residues. Germline assignment: CDR1 KGHSH and CDR2 LQKENI. The full variable domain, completed using reference TRBV18 and TRBJ1-1, is NAGVMQNPRHLVRRRGQEARLRCSPMKGHSHVYWYRQLPEEGLKFMVYLQKENIIDESGMPKERFSAEFPKEGPSILRIQQVVRGDSAAYFCASSSGQNTEAFFGQGTRLTVV.

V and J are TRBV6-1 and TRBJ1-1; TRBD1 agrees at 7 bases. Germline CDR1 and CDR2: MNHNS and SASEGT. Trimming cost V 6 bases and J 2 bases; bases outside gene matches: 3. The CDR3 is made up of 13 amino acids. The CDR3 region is CASRTGFNTEAFF. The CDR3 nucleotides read TGTGCCAGCAGGACAGGGTTCAACACTGAAGCTTTCTTT.

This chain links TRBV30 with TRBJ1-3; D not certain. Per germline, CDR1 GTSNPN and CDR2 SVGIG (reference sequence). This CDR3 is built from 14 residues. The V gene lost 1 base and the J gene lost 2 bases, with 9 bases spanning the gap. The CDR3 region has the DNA TGTGCCTGGAGTGCGGCTAGGCCTGGAAACACCATATATTTT. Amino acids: CAWSAARPGNTIYF.

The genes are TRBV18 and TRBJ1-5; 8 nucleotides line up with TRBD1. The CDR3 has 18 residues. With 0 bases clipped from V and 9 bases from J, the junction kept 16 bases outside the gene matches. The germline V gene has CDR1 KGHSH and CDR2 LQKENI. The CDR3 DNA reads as TGTGCCAGCTCACCACCCCCCCGAGGACAGGGTAATTTGCGGCCCCAGCATTTT. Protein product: CASSPPPRGQGNLRPQHF.

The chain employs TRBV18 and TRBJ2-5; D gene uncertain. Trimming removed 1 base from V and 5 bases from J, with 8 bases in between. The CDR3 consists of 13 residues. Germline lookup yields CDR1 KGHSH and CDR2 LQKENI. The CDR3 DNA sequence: TGTGCCAGCTCACCACAAATGAGGGAGACCCAGTACTTC. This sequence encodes CASSPQMRETQYF.

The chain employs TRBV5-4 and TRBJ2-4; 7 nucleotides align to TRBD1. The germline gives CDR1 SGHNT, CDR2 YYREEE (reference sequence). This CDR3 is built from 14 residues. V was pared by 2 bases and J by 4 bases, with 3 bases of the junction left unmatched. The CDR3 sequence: CASSLGQAKNIQYF. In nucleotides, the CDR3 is TGTGCCAGCAGCTTAGGACAGGCAAAAAACATTCAGTACTTC.

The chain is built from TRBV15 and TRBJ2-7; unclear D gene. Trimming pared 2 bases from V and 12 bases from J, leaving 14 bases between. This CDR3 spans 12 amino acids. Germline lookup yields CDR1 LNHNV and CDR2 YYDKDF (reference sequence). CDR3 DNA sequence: TGTGCCACCAGCAGACGACCGCGTCCTTGGTACGTC. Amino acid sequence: CATSRRPRPWYV.

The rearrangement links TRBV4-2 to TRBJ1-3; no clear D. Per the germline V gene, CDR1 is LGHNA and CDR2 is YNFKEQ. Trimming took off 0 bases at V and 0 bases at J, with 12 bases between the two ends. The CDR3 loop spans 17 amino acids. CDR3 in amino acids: CASSQDRAALSGNTIYF. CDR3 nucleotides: TGTGCCAGCAGCCAAGATCGAGCCGCACTCTCTGGAAACACCATATATTTT.

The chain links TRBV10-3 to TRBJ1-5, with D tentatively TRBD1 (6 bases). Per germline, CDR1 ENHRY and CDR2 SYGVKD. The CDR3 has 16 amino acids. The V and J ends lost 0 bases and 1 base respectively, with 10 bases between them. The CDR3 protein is CAISESRGASNQPQHF. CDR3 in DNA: TGTGCCATCAGTGAGTCTCGGGGGGCGAGCAATCAGCCCCAGCATTTT.

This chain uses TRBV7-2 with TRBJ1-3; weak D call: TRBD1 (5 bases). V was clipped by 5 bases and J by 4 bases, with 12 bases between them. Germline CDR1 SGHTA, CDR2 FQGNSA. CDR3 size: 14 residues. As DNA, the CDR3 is TGTGCCAGCAGCCCAGGGCAGCCCGGAAACACCATATATTTT. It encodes CASSPGQPGNTIYF. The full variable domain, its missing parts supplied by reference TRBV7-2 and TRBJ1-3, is GAGVSQSPSNKVTEKGKDVELRCDPISGHTALYWYRQSLGQGLEFLIYFQGNSAPDKSGLPSDRFSAERTGGSVSTLTIQRTQQEDSAVYLCASSPGQPGNTIYFGEGSWLTVV.

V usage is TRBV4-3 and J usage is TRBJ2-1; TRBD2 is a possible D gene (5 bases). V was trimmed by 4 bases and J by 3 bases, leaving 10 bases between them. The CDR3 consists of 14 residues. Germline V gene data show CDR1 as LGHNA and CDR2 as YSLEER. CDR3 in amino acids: CASSLFTSYNEQFF. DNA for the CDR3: TGCGCCAGCAGCCTTTTTACTAGCTACAATGAGCAGTTCTTC.